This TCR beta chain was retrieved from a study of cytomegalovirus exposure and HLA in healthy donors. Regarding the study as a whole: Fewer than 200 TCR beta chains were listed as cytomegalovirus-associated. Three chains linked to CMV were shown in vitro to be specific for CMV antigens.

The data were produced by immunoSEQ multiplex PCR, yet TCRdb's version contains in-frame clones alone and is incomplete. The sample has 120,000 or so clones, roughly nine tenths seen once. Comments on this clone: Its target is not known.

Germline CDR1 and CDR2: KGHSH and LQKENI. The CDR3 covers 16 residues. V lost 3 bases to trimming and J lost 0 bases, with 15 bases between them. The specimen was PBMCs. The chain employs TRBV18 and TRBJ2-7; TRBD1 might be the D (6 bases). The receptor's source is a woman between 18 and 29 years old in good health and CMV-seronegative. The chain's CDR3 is CASSPTTGTTSYEQYF. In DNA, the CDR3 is TGTGCCAGCTCACCTACAACCGGGACAACCTCCTACGAGCAGTACTTC. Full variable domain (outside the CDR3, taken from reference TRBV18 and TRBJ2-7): NAGVMQNPRHLVRRRGQEARLRCSPMKGHSHVYWYRQLPEEGLKFMVYLQKENIIDESGMPKERFSAEFPKEGPSILRIQQVVRGDSAAYFCASSPTTGTTSYEQYFGPGTRLTVT.